This T cell receptor beta chain was sequenced in a study of STAT5B mutations in CD4+ large granular lymphocyte leukemia (dated by TCRdb to 2022 to 2024). Regarding the study in general: Among the healthy controls, the CDR3 'QG' motif was associated with a particular HLA allele. The study compared the TCRbeta repertoires of patients with CD4+ T-cell large granular lymphocyte leukemia against the TCRbeta repertoires of healthy blood donors. Flow cytometry on FACSCanto II or FACSVerse showed that the purified fractions were more than 95% pure among lymphocytes. What the study reported, not specific to this receptor: Each patient's main leukemic clonotypes were private, but roughly a quarter of these clonotypes showed up at low frequency in the non-leukemic repertoires of other patients. The data were not HLA-matched, and the relatively small sample size could explain the higher clonality seen in CD4+ compared with CD8+ T-LGLL. TRBV06-family usage was enriched among the top patient clones (8/27) compared with healthy controls (2/35). Greater clonality appeared to be present in CD4-sorted patient repertoires than in healthy CD4+ repertoires, and the difference was retained after the putative leukemic clones were removed.

For this chain, trimming is 3 bases at the V end and 2 bases at the J end, and the number of junction bases without a gene match is 3. Counted from cysteine to phenylalanine, this CDR3 has 16 amino acids. Left in the record is the CDR3 DNA by itself, 48 bases read in frame from the first base. Taken from the germline V gene, the CDR1 and CDR2 loops are SNHLY and FYNNEI. Buffy coats from some 36 blood donors, supplied by the Finnish Red Cross blood service, were used as healthy controls. All TCR-sequenced material derived from peripheral blood: patient blood samples and healthy donor buffy coats. Peripheral blood mononuclear cells were isolated by Ficoll-Hypaque gradient centrifugation. CD4+ cells were magnetically purified from the buffy coats of healthy controls. The Gentra Puregene Cell and Tissue kit was used to extract genomic DNA, and a Qubit 2.0 fluorometer was used to measure the amount of genomic DNA.

The immunoSEQ assay at survey resolution was used to sequence TCRbeta rearrangements from genomic DNA. The authors processed their data as follows. In the TCR sequencing data, the smallest productive clonotype frequency that could be detected was 2.59 x 10-5. Only productive TCRbeta rearrangements, meaning sequences that were complete and in-frame, were kept for the analyses. Clonality for each sample was calculated as Simpson clonality in the immunoSEQ Analyzer version 3.0. Clones were grouped by frequency into very rare, small, medium, large (1-20%) or hyperexpanded (>20%) categories. Generation probabilities were estimated with OLGA 1.2.3, V-gene circos plots were made with VDJtools, specificities were looked up in VDJdb, and CDR3 motifs were identified with GLIPH. Imported from immuneACCESS, the table was reduced by TCRdb to in-frame sequences with V and J called. These copies leave out some clones; in studies compared against another copy, an unresolved V gene accounts for under half, and the cause of the remainder is not known. V and J calls and clone size come straight from that table; D and trimming were deduced from the DNA. For this sample there are about 40,000 clones; approximately 84% appear just once. The ten most abundant clones make up approximately 0.32% of the sample.

A word on this clone: The antigen it recognizes is unknown. It has no much larger one-base neighbor in the sample; base qualities were not kept.

Recombination joined TRBV2 with TRBJ2-3; TRBD2 matches 12 bases in the middle. The source material was CD4+ T cells from blood buffy coats. The clonotype was recovered from a human donor in good health. The CDR3 protein sequence reads: CASSDGTSGFTDTQYF. The sequenced DNA is TGTGCCAGCAGTGATGGGACTAGCGGGTTCACAGATACGCAGTATTTT. With the portions outside the CDR3 filled from the reference TRBV2 and TRBJ2-3 genes, the complete variable region becomes EPEVTQTPSHQVTQMGQEVILRCVPISNHLYFYWYRQILGQKVEFLVSFYNNEISEKSEIFDDQFSVERPDGSNFTLKIRSTKLEDSAMYFCASSDGTSGFTDTQYFGPGTRLTVL.